These T cell receptor beta chains were read from a single sample in a study of OX40 agonist ivuxolimab in advanced cancers. The assay was immunoSEQ multiplex PCR, and TCRdb's table has in-frame clones only and misses some. The table lists about 69,000 clones, about 80% of them singletons. The source material was CD4+ or CD8+ T cells sorted from blood, sampled in a trial of the OX40 agonist ivuxolimab. These TCRs come from an adult with an advanced solid tumor such as melanoma, head and neck, liver or kidney cancer. Each CDR3 is given without its conserved first and last residue. Each record gives: V gene, J gene, CDR3 protein.

V: TRBV5-1; J: TRBJ2-7; CDR3: ASSLGTARNEQY
V: TRBV6-1; J: TRBJ1-2; CDR3: ASSDPGRQSPYGYT
V: TRBV7-3; J: TRBJ2-1; CDR3: ASSSTGESYKQF
V: TRBV30; J: TRBJ2-7; CDR3: AWSRDYEQY
V: TRBV6-1; J: TRBJ2-7; CDR3: ASTSGQISYEQY
V: TRBV13; J: TRBJ2-7; CDR3: ASSPRTSGRYEQY
V: TRBV18; J: TRBJ2-7; CDR3: ASSPERVSYEQY
V: TRBV27; J: TRBJ2-4; CDR3: ASTLSGRLAKNIQY
V: TRBV30; J: TRBJ1-5; CDR3: AWSVPGQVNQPQH
V: TRBV5-1; J: TRBJ1-3; CDR3: ASSPGERISGNTIY
V: TRBV18; J: TRBJ1-2; CDR3: ASSPTNWGQGANGYT
V: TRBV28; J: TRBJ2-4; CDR3: ASSFFRKAKNIQY
V: TRBV10-2; J: TRBJ1-2; CDR3: ASSDPLVTGYT
V: TRBV6-1; J: TRBJ1-2; CDR3: ASSERQSYGYT